This T cell receptor (beta chain) stems from a study of identical twins. Findings of the study overall: There was more out-of-frame TCR alpha sharing in monozygotic twins than models estimated. Memory repertoires showed no such pattern, whereas abundant cord blood beta clonotypes carried fewer insertions. A cross-sectional statistical analysis, not follow-up of the same donors, supported the conclusions.

All donors were healthy Caucasians. The CDR3 contains 15 residues. Germline CDR1 LGHDT, CDR2 YNNKEL (reference sequence). Trimming took 0 bases from V and 0 from J, leaving 7 bases between them. This clonotype was counted between two and nine times. Antigen specificity is unknown. TCRdb reprocessed the 5' RACE reads via MiXCR and lists one record per CDR3 protein. The sample lists 700,000 or so distinct CDR3 sequences; 8.6% were seen once. The data also belong to a second study, concerning yellow fever vaccine responses in identical twins.

The sequence was obtained from a young woman in good health. Sequencing input: PBMCs. The chain uses TRBV3-1 and TRBJ2-3; no definite D call. CDR3 region: CASSQDPGSTDTQYF. CDR3 sequence (DNA): TGTGCCAGCAGCCAAGACCCAGGTAGCACAGATACGCAGTATTTT.